This TCR beta chain was profiled in a study of blood T cell repertoires in COVID-19 (dated by TCRdb to 2018 to 2020). With respect to the entire study: Samples from collaborators originated in the United States, Italy and Spain and spanned both the acute and convalescent phases of COVID-19. Deeply sampled blood TCRbeta repertoires from subjects exposed to, actively infected with, or recovered from COVID-19 were included in the dataset. The prospective study material was composed of cDNA or gDNA derived from T cells, B-cell-depleted T cells, or PBMCs. Samples were obtained from the ongoing ImmuneRACE study (first 160 participants) and from 950 to 1,500 subjects provided by 6 global collaborators. The repertoires were released in a freely available public database meant as a resource for research on the immune response to SARS-CoV-2. A de-identified subject ID, COVID-19 status, age in years and sex were almost always included in the sample metadata. Where available, HLA class I and class II types were taken from metadata supplied by the sample provider and were not determined by assay-based typing.

For this clone: The specificity of this receptor is unknown. Within one base of it there is no much larger clone, and no base qualities were kept.

CDR1 and CDR2, looked up from the germline V gene, are LGHNA and YSLEER. From the cysteine up to the phenylalanine, the CDR3 has a length of 16 residues. The kept DNA is CDR3 alone, 48 bases in frame from the first base. Germline trimming: 0 bases from V, 6 bases from J; junction bases outside gene matches: 3. Whole blood was collected in K2EDTA tubes by collaborating institutions according to the institutions' own protocols. For TCRbeta analysis, collaborators shipped samples as frozen whole blood, isolated PBMCs, or DNA extracted from either of those sample types. TCRbeta CDR3 regions were amplified from genomic DNA using the immunoSEQ Assay, a bias-controlled multiplex PCR. Per the authors' processing: Nucleated cell counts per sample were estimated from amplification of reference gene primers within the assay. To quantify the absolute abundance of each unique TCRbeta CDR3 rearrangement, sequence reads were collapsed and filtered. Productive Simpson clonality was computed per sample as the square root of Simpson's diversity index over productive rearrangements. Imported from immuneACCESS, the table was reduced by TCRdb to in-frame sequences with V and J called. These copies leave out some clones; in studies compared against another copy, an unresolved V gene accounts for under half, and the cause of the remainder is not known. From that table come the V and J calls and clone size; the DNA was used to work out D and trimming. The sample table shows 90,000 to 120,000 clones, and under 85% are seen once. Of the sample, roughly 4% is held by the ten largest clones.

Overall study results and their limits: Clinical and demographic metadata were provided uncurated, with the amount varying by source and participant.

The V gene is TRBV4-3 and the J gene is TRBJ1-6; TRBD1 fits 9 bases in the junction. This TCR derives from a woman in her sixties or seventies with acute or convalescent COVID-19. The sample consisted of peripheral blood. The sequenced DNA is TGCGCCAGCAGCCAAGAAGGGACAGGGACTAATTCACCCCTCCACTTT. This codes for CASSQEGTGTNSPLHF.